A selection of T cell receptor beta chains follows, all from one sample in a study of identical twins' blood T cells. MiXCR, run by TCRdb on the 5' RACE reads, gives a single entry per CDR3 protein. The sample has roughly 380,000 distinct CDR3 sequences, around 30% seen once. The material sequenced was PBMCs. The receptors shown here come from a woman aged 18-55 years in good health. Both conserved end residues are trimmed from each CDR3.

>TRBJ2-1|TRBV10-3
AILGTSNNNEQF
>TRBJ1-1|TRBV25-1
ASSAGGEAPRAF
>TRBJ2-1|TRBV7-7
ASSLAPGTAYNEQF
>TRBJ1-3|TRBV7-9
ASSLRESGNTIY
>TRBJ2-2|TRBV19
ASSQGYNTGELF
>TRBJ1-2|TRBV20-1
SARETGGLEGYT
>TRBJ2-3|TRBV2
ASSTQLAGGSDTQY
>TRBJ1-1|TRBV5-1
ASSGVGTGRVLNTEAF
>TRBJ2-7|TRBV28
ASGTGSYEQY
>TRBJ1-6|TRBV12-3/TRBV12-4
ASSPGQGGYNSPLH
>TRBJ1-1|TRBV11-2
ASSLGQGRAEAF
>TRBJ1-4|TRBV5-1
ASSSGLLGEKLF
>TRBJ2-2|TRBV2
ASINQRSNTGEPF
>TRBJ1-1|TRBV19
ASSISGPSGTEAF
>TRBJ1-1|TRBV2
ASSDEGKNTEAF
>TRBJ2-3|TRBV29-1
SVAQGTSTDTQY
>TRBJ1-2|TRBV27
ASSEPRNYGYT
>TRBJ1-3|TRBV29-1
SVCGLGGNTIY
>TRBJ1-2|TRBV5-1
ASSLEAGGTYGYT
>TRBJ2-1|TRBV20-1
SATILAGSSNEQF
>TRBJ2-7|TRBV20-1
SAYKGSGTSYEQY
>TRBJ1-5|TRBV10-3
AISEVTGAQPQH
>TRBJ2-7|TRBV4-3
ASSHRTGSLYEQY
>TRBJ1-1|TRBV9
ASSAQTGNTEAF
>TRBJ1-1|TRBV29-1
SGALQGMNTEAF
>TRBJ2-1|TRBV6-2/TRBV6-3
ASSYSWTVAGVGEQF